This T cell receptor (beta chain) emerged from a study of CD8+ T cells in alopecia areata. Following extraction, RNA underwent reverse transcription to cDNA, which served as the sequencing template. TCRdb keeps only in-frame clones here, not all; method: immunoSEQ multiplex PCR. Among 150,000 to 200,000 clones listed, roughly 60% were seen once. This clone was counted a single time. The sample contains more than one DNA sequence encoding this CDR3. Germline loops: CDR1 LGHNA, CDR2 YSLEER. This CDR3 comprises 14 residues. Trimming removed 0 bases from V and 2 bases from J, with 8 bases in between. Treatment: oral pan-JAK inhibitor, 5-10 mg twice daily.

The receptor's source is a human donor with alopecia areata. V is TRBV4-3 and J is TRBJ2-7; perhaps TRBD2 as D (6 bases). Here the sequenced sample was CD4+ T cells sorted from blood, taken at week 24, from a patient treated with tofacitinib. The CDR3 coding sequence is TGCGCCAGCAGCCAAGAGCGGGGTCCCTACGAGCAGTACTTC. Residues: CASSQERGPYEQYF.